The present T cell receptor (beta chain) was sequenced within a study of cytomegalovirus exposure and HLA in healthy donors. CDR3 length: 20 residues. V lost 0 bases and J lost 0; bases outside the gene matches: 12. Germline V gene lookup returns CDR1 SGHRS and CDR2 YFSETQ. This PCR relied on a set of 60 Vbeta primers and 13 Jbeta primers. Produced via immunoSEQ multiplex PCR; TCRdb's table is partial and in-frame only. The table records approximately 100,000 clones, about four fifths of them present only once. Sequenced sample: PBMCs. The V call is TRBV5-1, the J call TRBJ2-3; the match to TRBD2 covers 11 bases. The TCR comes from a female donor in good health and CMV-seropositive. The CDR3, as DNA: TGCGCCAGCAGCTTGGTTCCAGGGACTAGCGGAGCCCCTAGCACAGATACGCAGTATTTT. Translation gives CASSLVPGTSGAPSTDTQYF.